This is a list of T cell receptor beta chains from one sample in a study of OX40 agonist ivuxolimab in advanced cancers. This table comes from immunoSEQ multiplex PCR, and its TCRdb copy is limited to in-frame clones, with some not included. Of about 53,000 clones in the sample, about four fifths were seen once. Specimen: CD4+ or CD8+ T cells sorted from blood, collected in a trial of the OX40 agonist ivuxolimab. Receptors originate from an adult with an advanced solid tumor such as melanoma, head and neck, liver or kidney cancer. Both conserved end residues are part of each CDR3. A D gene is named only where the DNA matches it firmly. Clone size is not always given. Where it is, it says once, few, many or a class for expanded clones.

j_gene: TRBJ2-1; v_gene: TRBV19; len: 14; abundance: .; d_gene: .; CDR3aa: CASSIGLARNEQFF; CDR3nt: TGTGCCAGTAGTATAGGGCTAGCGCGGAATGAGCAGTTCTTC
j_gene: TRBJ1-1; v_gene: TRBV2; len: 15; abundance: .; d_gene: TRBD1; CDR3aa: CASSLRGQGNTEAFF; CDR3nt: TGTGCCAGCAGCCTCAGGGGGCAAGGGAACACTGAAGCTTTCTTT
j_gene: TRBJ1-4; v_gene: TRBV10-3; len: 14; abundance: .; d_gene: TRBD1; CDR3aa: CAISPGGPNEKLFF; CDR3nt: TGTGCCATCAGTCCAGGGGGCCCTAATGAAAAACTGTTTTTT
j_gene: TRBJ1-1; v_gene: TRBV6-1; len: 13; abundance: .; d_gene: .; CDR3aa: CASRPSGGTEAFF; CDR3nt: TGTGCCAGCAGACCCTCTGGGGGCACTGAAGCTTTCTTT
j_gene: TRBJ1-2; v_gene: TRBV29-1; len: 15; abundance: few; d_gene: TRBD1; CDR3aa: CSVGSSGQGALGYTF; CDR3nt: TGCAGCGTTGGAAGCTCGGGACAGGGGGCGCTTGGCTACACCTTC
j_gene: TRBJ1-6; v_gene: TRBV11-2; len: 15; abundance: .; d_gene: TRBD1; CDR3aa: CASSLRQGTNSPLHF; CDR3nt: TGTGCCAGCAGCTTACGACAGGGGACTAATTCACCCCTCCACTTT
j_gene: TRBJ1-5; v_gene: TRBV19; len: 14; abundance: .; d_gene: TRBD1; CDR3aa: CASSTGQIPGPQHF; CDR3nt: TGTGCCAGTAGTACGGGACAGATCCCAGGGCCCCAGCATTTT
j_gene: TRBJ2-5; v_gene: TRBV5-1; len: 15; abundance: .; d_gene: .; CDR3aa: CASSFDPVPQETQYF; CDR3nt: TGCGCCAGCAGCTTCGACCCGGTACCCCAAGAGACCCAGTACTTC
j_gene: TRBJ2-7; v_gene: TRBV30; len: 13; abundance: .; d_gene: .; CDR3aa: CAWRRRGSYEQYF; CDR3nt: TGTGCCTGGAGGCGAAGGGGATCCTACGAGCAGTACTTC
j_gene: TRBJ1-4; v_gene: TRBV5-1; len: 14; abundance: .; d_gene: .; CDR3aa: CASSLGSGNEKLFF; CDR3nt: TGCGCCAGCAGCTTGGGTTCGGGGAATGAAAAACTGTTTTTT
j_gene: TRBJ1-5; v_gene: TRBV28; len: 11; abundance: once; d_gene: .; CDR3aa: CASSLNQPQHF; CDR3nt: TGTGCCAGCAGTCTTAATCAGCCCCAGCATTTT
j_gene: TRBJ2-1; v_gene: TRBV5-1; len: 15; abundance: .; d_gene: TRBD2; CDR3aa: CASSWTSGGDNEQFF; CDR3nt: TGCGCCAGCAGCTGGACTAGCGGGGGGGACAATGAGCAGTTCTTC
j_gene: TRBJ1-2; v_gene: TRBV27; len: 14; abundance: .; d_gene: .; CDR3aa: CASRYREGYYGYTF; CDR3nt: TGTGCCAGCAGATACAGGGAGGGGTACTATGGCTACACCTTC
j_gene: TRBJ2-3; v_gene: TRBV28; len: 15; abundance: few; d_gene: .; CDR3aa: CASSPMGLWTDTQYF; CDR3nt: TGTGCCAGCAGTCCCATGGGCCTCTGGACAGATACGCAGTATTTT
j_gene: TRBJ2-6; v_gene: TRBV9; len: 17; abundance: .; d_gene: .; CDR3aa: CASSSTRIHSGANVLTF; CDR3nt: TGTGCCAGCAGCTCGACACGTATTCACTCTGGGGCCAACGTCCTGACTTTC
j_gene: TRBJ2-6; v_gene: TRBV19; len: 17; abundance: .; d_gene: .; CDR3aa: CASSIPTAFSGANVLTF; CDR3nt: TGTGCCAGTAGTATACCCACAGCTTTCTCTGGGGCCAACGTCCTGACTTTC
j_gene: TRBJ2-2; v_gene: TRBV9; len: 16; abundance: .; d_gene: TRBD2; CDR3aa: CASSVMAGDLRGELFF; CDR3nt: TGTGCCAGCAGCGTAATGGCGGGGGATCTTCGCGGGGAGCTGTTTTTT
j_gene: TRBJ2-1; v_gene: TRBV10-1; len: 15; abundance: .; d_gene: TRBD2; CDR3aa: CASSGGLAGSNEQFF; CDR3nt: TGCGCCAGCAGTGGGGGACTAGCGGGATCGAATGAGCAGTTCTTC
j_gene: TRBJ2-7; v_gene: TRBV5-6; len: 14; abundance: .; d_gene: .; CDR3aa: CASSFFGGAYEQYF; CDR3nt: TGTGCCAGCAGCTTTTTTGGAGGGGCCTACGAGCAGTACTTC
j_gene: TRBJ2-4; v_gene: TRBV6-6; len: 15; abundance: .; d_gene: .; CDR3aa: CASRLLGTPKNIQYF; CDR3nt: TGTGCCAGCCGCCTCTTGGGGACCCCCAAAAACATTCAGTACTTC
j_gene: TRBJ2-1; v_gene: TRBV5-8; len: 16; abundance: .; d_gene: TRBD2; CDR3aa: CASSLGRGGTYNEQFF; CDR3nt: TGTGCCAGCAGCTTGGGGCGGGGGGGCACCTACAATGAGCAGTTCTTC
j_gene: TRBJ1-5; v_gene: TRBV27; len: 13; abundance: .; d_gene: .; CDR3aa: CASRQGGNQPQHF; CDR3nt: TGTGCCAGCAGGCAGGGCGGCAATCAGCCCCAGCATTTT
j_gene: TRBJ2-7; v_gene: TRBV5-8; len: 14; abundance: .; d_gene: .; CDR3aa: CASSTGPGGYEQYF; CDR3nt: TGTGCCAGCAGCACGGGCCCTGGGGGATACGAGCAGTACTTC
j_gene: TRBJ2-5; v_gene: TRBV10-3; len: 13; abundance: .; d_gene: .; CDR3aa: CAISGPTQETQYF; CDR3nt: TGTGCCATCAGTGGGCCGACCCAAGAGACCCAGTACTTC
j_gene: TRBJ2-7; v_gene: TRBV7-2; len: 18; abundance: .; d_gene: .; CDR3aa: CASSPTLGRALGPSEQYF; CDR3nt: TGTGCCAGCAGCCCAACCCTAGGACGGGCCCTGGGTCCTTCCGAGCAGTACTTC
j_gene: TRBJ2-5; v_gene: TRBV6-5; len: 15; abundance: .; d_gene: TRBD2; CDR3aa: CASSNGLAIQETQYF; CDR3nt: TGTGCCAGCAGTAACGGACTAGCAATTCAAGAGACCCAGTACTTC
j_gene: TRBJ1-2; v_gene: TRBV4-1; len: 17; abundance: .; d_gene: TRBD1; CDR3aa: CASSQVRGQGAGGGYTF; CDR3nt: TGCGCCAGCAGCCAAGTAAGAGGACAGGGAGCAGGGGGTGGCTACACCTTC
j_gene: TRBJ2-3; v_gene: TRBV5-1; len: 17; abundance: few; d_gene: TRBD2; CDR3aa: CASSRTSGGPRGDTQYF; CDR3nt: TGCGCCAGCAGCCGGACTAGCGGGGGGCCGCGCGGGGATACGCAGTATTTT
j_gene: TRBJ2-7; v_gene: TRBV27; len: 14; abundance: .; d_gene: TRBD1; CDR3aa: CASSFRDRGTEQYF; CDR3nt: TGTGCCAGCAGTTTCCGGGACAGGGGCACCGAGCAGTACTTC
j_gene: TRBJ1-2; v_gene: TRBV7-9; len: 14; abundance: once; d_gene: .; CDR3aa: CASSSNYSPYGYTF; CDR3nt: TGTGCCAGCAGTTCGAACTACAGTCCCTATGGCTACACCTTC
j_gene: TRBJ1-4; v_gene: TRBV5-4; len: 14; abundance: .; d_gene: .; CDR3aa: CASSLAGTNEKLFF; CDR3nt: TGTGCCAGCAGCTTGGCAGGAACTAATGAAAAACTGTTTTTT
j_gene: TRBJ1-1; v_gene: TRBV2; len: 16; abundance: .; d_gene: .; CDR3aa: CASSGVGVRGGTEAFF; CDR3nt: TGTGCCAGCAGTGGGGTCGGGGTGCGGGGAGGCACTGAAGCTTTCTTT
j_gene: TRBJ2-7; v_gene: TRBV27; len: 15; abundance: .; d_gene: .; CDR3aa: CASSLRVTGSYEQYF; CDR3nt: TGTGCCAGCAGTTTAAGGGTTACGGGGTCCTACGAGCAGTACTTC
j_gene: TRBJ1-1; v_gene: TRBV4-1; len: 16; abundance: .; d_gene: .; CDR3aa: CASSKSLTGVNTEAFF; CDR3nt: TGCGCCAGCAGCAAAAGCTTAACAGGAGTGAACACTGAAGCTTTCTTT
j_gene: TRBJ2-7; v_gene: TRBV6-5; len: 15; abundance: .; d_gene: .; CDR3aa: CASSQVGGFLSEQYF; CDR3nt: TGTGCCAGCAGCCAGGTCGGAGGGTTCTTGTCCGAGCAGTACTTC
j_gene: TRBJ1-5; v_gene: TRBV5-5; len: 15; abundance: .; d_gene: .; CDR3aa: CASSLTGQGNQPQHF; CDR3nt: TGTGCCAGCAGCTTGACAGGTCAAGGCAATCAGCCCCAGCATTTT
j_gene: TRBJ2-7; v_gene: TRBV7-9; len: 15; abundance: .; d_gene: TRBD1; CDR3aa: CASSLDRTGSYEQYF; CDR3nt: TGTGCCAGCAGCTTAGATCGGACAGGGAGCTACGAGCAGTACTTC
j_gene: TRBJ2-7; v_gene: TRBV5-4; len: 18; abundance: once; d_gene: TRBD1; CDR3aa: CASSSGTGDLMAPYEQYF; CDR3nt: TGTGCCAGCAGCTCCGGGACAGGGGACTTAATGGCCCCCTACGAGCAGTACTTC
j_gene: TRBJ2-2; v_gene: TRBV27; len: 15; abundance: once; d_gene: TRBD1; CDR3aa: CATTPGRGYTGELFF; CDR3nt: TGTGCCACCACCCCGGGCAGGGGGTACACCGGGGAGCTGTTTTTT
j_gene: TRBJ2-2; v_gene: TRBV11-2; len: 13; abundance: once; d_gene: .; CDR3aa: CASSLQPSGELFF; CDR3nt: TGTGCCAGCAGCCTTCAACCCTCCGGGGAGCTGTTTTTT
j_gene: TRBJ1-2; v_gene: TRBV9; len: 14; abundance: .; d_gene: .; CDR3aa: CASSGLQGGYGYTF; CDR3nt: TGTGCCAGCAGCGGCTTACAGGGAGGCTATGGCTACACCTTC
j_gene: TRBJ2-7; v_gene: TRBV28; len: 13; abundance: .; d_gene: TRBD2; CDR3aa: CASSPGLAGAQYF; CDR3nt: TGTGCCAGCAGTCCCGGACTAGCGGGCGCGCAGTACTTC
j_gene: TRBJ1-4; v_gene: TRBV6-1; len: 14; abundance: .; d_gene: TRBD1; CDR3aa: CASSDRGLREKLFF; CDR3nt: TGTGCCAGCAGTGACAGGGGGCTAAGGGAAAAACTGTTTTTT
j_gene: TRBJ1-6; v_gene: TRBV6-5; len: 16; abundance: .; d_gene: .; CDR3aa: CASSYGPEGLGSPLHF; CDR3nt: TGTGCCAGCAGTTACGGACCGGAGGGGTTGGGATCACCCCTCCACTTT
j_gene: TRBJ2-7; v_gene: TRBV6-5; len: 13; abundance: .; d_gene: TRBD1; CDR3aa: CASRTQGVDEQYF; CDR3nt: TGTGCCAGCAGAACTCAGGGGGTTGACGAGCAGTACTTC
j_gene: TRBJ1-1; v_gene: TRBV9; len: 13; abundance: .; d_gene: .; CDR3aa: CASSVGRYTEAFF; CDR3nt: TGTGCCAGCAGCGTAGGTCGATACACTGAAGCTTTCTTT
j_gene: TRBJ2-5; v_gene: TRBV7-2; len: 16; abundance: .; d_gene: .; CDR3aa: CASSLAGGPAVGTQYF; CDR3nt: TGTGCCAGCAGCTTAGCGGGGGGTCCCGCAGTTGGGACCCAGTACTTC
j_gene: TRBJ2-1; v_gene: TRBV11-3; len: 16; abundance: few; d_gene: TRBD1; CDR3aa: CASSQIVGTGGNEQFF; CDR3nt: TGTGCCAGCAGCCAAATTGTTGGGACAGGGGGGAATGAGCAGTTCTTC
j_gene: TRBJ2-1; v_gene: TRBV6-5; len: 15; abundance: .; d_gene: TRBD2; CDR3aa: CASGYGLAGGNEQFF; CDR3nt: TGTGCCAGCGGTTACGGACTAGCGGGAGGTAATGAGCAGTTCTTC
j_gene: TRBJ1-4; v_gene: TRBV19; len: 14; abundance: .; d_gene: .; CDR3aa: CASSMDITNEKLFF; CDR3nt: TGTGCCAGTAGTATGGATATAACTAATGAAAAACTGTTTTTT
j_gene: TRBJ2-2; v_gene: TRBV5-1; len: 15; abundance: .; d_gene: .; CDR3aa: CASSLAGRNTGELFF; CDR3nt: TGCGCCAGCAGCTTGGCCGGACGTAACACCGGGGAGCTGTTTTTT
j_gene: TRBJ1-3; v_gene: TRBV2; len: 13; abundance: .; d_gene: .; CDR3aa: CASSGQTGNTIYF; CDR3nt: TGTGCCAGCAGTGGACAGACTGGAAACACCATATATTTT
j_gene: TRBJ2-1; v_gene: TRBV19; len: 12; abundance: .; d_gene: .; CDR3aa: CASSNTGNEQFF; CDR3nt: TGTGCCAGTAGTAACACAGGCAATGAGCAGTTCTTC
j_gene: TRBJ1-4; v_gene: TRBV29-1; len: 12; abundance: .; d_gene: .; CDR3aa: CSVQGGNEKLFF; CDR3nt: TGCAGCGTACAGGGAGGCAATGAAAAACTGTTTTTT
j_gene: TRBJ1-4; v_gene: TRBV4-3; len: 15; abundance: .; d_gene: .; CDR3aa: CASSHQIATNEKLFF; CDR3nt: TGCGCCAGCAGTCATCAAATTGCAACTAATGAAAAACTGTTTTTT
j_gene: TRBJ2-5; v_gene: TRBV30; len: 14; abundance: few; d_gene: .; CDR3aa: CAWSVHGTARAQYF; CDR3nt: TGTGCCTGGAGTGTACATGGCACAGCCCGGGCCCAGTACTTC
j_gene: TRBJ2-5; v_gene: TRBV27; len: 15; abundance: .; d_gene: .; CDR3aa: CASSLFGTQQETQYF; CDR3nt: TGTGCCAGCAGTTTATTCGGGACACAACAAGAGACCCAGTACTTC
j_gene: TRBJ2-3; v_gene: TRBV28; len: 12; abundance: .; d_gene: TRBD1; CDR3aa: CASSLGLGQGYF; CDR3nt: TGTGCCAGCAGTTTAGGTTTGGGACAGGGGTATTTT
j_gene: TRBJ2-7; v_gene: TRBV6-5; len: 14; abundance: few; d_gene: .; CDR3aa: CASTRGGLSYEQYF; CDR3nt: TGTGCCAGCACCCGCGGGGGCCTCTCCTACGAGCAGTACTTC
j_gene: TRBJ2-7; v_gene: TRBV18; len: 13; abundance: .; d_gene: .; CDR3aa: CASRTGTTYKQYF; CDR3nt: TGTGCCAGCCGGACTGGGACAACCTACAAGCAGTACTTC